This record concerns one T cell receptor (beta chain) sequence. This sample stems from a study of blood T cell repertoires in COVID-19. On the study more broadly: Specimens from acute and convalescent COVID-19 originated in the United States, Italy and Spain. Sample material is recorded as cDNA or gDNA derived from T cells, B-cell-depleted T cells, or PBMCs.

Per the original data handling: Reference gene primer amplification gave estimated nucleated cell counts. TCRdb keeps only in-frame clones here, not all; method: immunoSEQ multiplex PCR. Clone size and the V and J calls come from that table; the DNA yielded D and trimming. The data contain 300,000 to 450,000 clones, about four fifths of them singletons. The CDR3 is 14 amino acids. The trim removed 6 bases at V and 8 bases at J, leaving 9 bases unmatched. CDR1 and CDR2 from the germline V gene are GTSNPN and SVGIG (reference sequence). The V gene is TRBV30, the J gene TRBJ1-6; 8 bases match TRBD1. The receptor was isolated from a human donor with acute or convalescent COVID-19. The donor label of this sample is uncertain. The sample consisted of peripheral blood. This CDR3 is CACHSDRAYSPLHF. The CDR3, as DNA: TGTGCCTGCCACTCGGACAGGGCCTATTCACCCCTCCACTTT.